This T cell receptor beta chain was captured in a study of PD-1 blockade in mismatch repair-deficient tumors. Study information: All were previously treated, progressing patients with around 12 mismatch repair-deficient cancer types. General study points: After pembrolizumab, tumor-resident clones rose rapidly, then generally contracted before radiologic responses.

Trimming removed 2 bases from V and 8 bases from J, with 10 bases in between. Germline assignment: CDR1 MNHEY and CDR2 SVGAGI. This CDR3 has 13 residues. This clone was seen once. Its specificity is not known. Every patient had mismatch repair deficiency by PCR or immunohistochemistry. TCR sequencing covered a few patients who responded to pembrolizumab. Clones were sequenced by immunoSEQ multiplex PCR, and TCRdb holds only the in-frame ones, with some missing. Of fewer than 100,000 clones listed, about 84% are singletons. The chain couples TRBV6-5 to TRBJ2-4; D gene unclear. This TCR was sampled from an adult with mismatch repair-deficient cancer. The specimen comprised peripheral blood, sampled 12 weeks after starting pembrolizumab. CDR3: CASSYGPRDIQYF. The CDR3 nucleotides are TGTGCCAGCAGTTACGGGCCCCGCGACATTCAGTACTTC.